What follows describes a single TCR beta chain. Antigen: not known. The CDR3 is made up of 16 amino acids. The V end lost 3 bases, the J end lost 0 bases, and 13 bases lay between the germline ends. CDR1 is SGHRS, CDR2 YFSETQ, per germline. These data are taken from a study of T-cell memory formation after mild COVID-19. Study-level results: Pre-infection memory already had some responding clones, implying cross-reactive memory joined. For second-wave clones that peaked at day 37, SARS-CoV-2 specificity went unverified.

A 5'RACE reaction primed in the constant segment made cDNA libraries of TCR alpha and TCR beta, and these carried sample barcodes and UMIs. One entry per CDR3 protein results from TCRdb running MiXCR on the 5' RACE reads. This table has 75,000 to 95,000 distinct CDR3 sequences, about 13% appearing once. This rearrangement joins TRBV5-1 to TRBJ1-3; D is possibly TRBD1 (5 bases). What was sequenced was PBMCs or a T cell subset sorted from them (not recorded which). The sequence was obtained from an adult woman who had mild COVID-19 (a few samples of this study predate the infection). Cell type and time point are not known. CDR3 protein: CASSSNPGSSGNTIYF. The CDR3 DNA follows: TGCGCCAGCAGCTCCAATCCAGGGTCCTCTGGAAACACCATATATTTT.